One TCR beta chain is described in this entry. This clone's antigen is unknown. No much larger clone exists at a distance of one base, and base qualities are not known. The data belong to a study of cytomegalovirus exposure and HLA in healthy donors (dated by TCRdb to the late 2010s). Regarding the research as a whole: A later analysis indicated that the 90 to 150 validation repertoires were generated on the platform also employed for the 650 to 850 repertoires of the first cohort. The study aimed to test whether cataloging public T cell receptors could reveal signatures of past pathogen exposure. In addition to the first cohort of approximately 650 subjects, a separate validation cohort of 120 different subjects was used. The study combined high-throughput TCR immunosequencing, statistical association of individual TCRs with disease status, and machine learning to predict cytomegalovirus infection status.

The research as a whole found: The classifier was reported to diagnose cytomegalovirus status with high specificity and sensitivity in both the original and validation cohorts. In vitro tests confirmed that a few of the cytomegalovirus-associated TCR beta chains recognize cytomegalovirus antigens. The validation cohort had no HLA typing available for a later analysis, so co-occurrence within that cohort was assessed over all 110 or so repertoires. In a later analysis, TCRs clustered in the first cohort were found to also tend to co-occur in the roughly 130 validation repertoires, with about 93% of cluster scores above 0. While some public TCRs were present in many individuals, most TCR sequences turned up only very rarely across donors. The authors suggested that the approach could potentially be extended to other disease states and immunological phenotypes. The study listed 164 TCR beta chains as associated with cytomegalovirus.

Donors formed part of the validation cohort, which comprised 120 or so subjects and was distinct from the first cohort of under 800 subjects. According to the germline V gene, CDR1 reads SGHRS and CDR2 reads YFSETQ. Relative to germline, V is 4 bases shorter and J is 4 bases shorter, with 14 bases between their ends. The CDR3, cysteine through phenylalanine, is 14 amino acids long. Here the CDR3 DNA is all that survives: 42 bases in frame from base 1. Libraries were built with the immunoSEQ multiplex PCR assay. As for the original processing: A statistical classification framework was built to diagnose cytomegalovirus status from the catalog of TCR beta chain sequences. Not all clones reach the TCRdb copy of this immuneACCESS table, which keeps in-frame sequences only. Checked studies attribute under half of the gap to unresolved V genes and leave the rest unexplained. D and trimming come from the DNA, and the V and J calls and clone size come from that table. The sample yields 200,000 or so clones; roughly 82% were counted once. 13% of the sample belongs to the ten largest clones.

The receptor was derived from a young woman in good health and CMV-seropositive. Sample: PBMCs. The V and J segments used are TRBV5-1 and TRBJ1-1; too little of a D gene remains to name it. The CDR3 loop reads CASSGGISGTEAFF. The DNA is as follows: TGCGCCAGCAGCGGAGGGATCTCGGGCACTGAAGCTTTCTTT.